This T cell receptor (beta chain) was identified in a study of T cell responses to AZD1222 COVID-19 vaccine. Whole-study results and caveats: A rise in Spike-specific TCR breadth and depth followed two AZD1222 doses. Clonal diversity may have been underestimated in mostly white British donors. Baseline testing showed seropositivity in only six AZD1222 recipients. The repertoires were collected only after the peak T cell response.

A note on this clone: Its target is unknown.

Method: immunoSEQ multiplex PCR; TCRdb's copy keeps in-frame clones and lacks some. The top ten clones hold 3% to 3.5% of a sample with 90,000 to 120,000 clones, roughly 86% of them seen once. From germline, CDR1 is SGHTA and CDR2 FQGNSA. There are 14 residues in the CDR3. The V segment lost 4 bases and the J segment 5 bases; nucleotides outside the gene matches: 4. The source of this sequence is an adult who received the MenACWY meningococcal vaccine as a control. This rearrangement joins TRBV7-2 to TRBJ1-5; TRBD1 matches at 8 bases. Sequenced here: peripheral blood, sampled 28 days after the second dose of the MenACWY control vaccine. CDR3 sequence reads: CASSSRGRHQPQHF. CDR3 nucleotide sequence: TGTGCCAGCAGCTCCAGGGGGCGGCATCAGCCCCAGCATTTT.